Here is one TCR beta chain with its context. The data were obtained in a study of blood T cell repertoires in COVID-19. Per the original data handling: The assay estimated nucleated cells by amplifying reference gene primers. Assay used: immunoSEQ multiplex PCR; TCRdb lists only in-frame clones, some missing. V and J calls and clone size are as listed in that table; D and trimming were resolved from the DNA. The sample holds about 54,000 clones; approximately 87% are singletons and the top ten take about 5.8%. Germline CDR1 and CDR2: KGHDR and SFDVKD. The CDR3 runs 16 residues. V lost 5 bases, J lost 5 bases, and 9 bases stayed unmatched.

The clonotype was recovered from a human donor in a cohort sampled during active COVID-19. Material: peripheral blood. This sequence joins TRBV24-1 and TRBJ2-2; 8 bases align to TRBD1. The CDR3 protein is CATSVSDRGDTGELFF. Here the CDR3 DNA reads TGTGCCACCAGTGTCTCTGACAGGGGAGATACCGGGGAGCTGTTTTTT.